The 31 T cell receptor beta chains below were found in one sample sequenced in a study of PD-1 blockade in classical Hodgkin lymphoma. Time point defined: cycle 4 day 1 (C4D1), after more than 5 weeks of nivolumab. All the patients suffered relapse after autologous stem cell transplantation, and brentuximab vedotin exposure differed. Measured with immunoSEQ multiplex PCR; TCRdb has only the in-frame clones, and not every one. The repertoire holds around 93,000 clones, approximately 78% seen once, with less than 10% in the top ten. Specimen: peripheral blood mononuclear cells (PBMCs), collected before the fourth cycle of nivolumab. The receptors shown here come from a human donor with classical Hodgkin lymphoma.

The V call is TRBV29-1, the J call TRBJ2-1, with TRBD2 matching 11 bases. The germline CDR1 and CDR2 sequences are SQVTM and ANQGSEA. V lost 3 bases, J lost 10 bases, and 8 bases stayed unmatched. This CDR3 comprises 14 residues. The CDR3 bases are TGCAGCGTTGATAGTCTAGCGGGAGGATGGGAGCAGTTCTTC. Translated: CSVDSLAGGWEQFF.

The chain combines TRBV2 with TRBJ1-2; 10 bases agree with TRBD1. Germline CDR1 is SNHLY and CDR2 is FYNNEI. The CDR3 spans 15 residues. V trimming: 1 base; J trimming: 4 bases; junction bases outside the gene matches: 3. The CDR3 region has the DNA TGTGCCAGCAGTGAAGGGACAGGGGGGCCCTATGGCTACACCTTC. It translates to CASSEGTGGPYGYTF. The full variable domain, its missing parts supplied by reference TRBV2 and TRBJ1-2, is EPEVTQTPSHQVTQMGQEVILRCVPISNHLYFYWYRQILGQKVEFLVSFYNNEISEKSEIFDDQFSVERPDGSNFTLKIRSTKLEDSAMYFCASSEGTGGPYGYTFGSGTRLTVV.

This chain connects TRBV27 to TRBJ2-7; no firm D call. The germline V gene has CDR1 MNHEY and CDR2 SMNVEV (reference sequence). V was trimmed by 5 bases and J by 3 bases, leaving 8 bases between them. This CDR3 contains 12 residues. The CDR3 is CASSPSLYEQYF. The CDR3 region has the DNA TGTGCCAGCAGTCCGTCACTCTACGAGCAGTACTTC.

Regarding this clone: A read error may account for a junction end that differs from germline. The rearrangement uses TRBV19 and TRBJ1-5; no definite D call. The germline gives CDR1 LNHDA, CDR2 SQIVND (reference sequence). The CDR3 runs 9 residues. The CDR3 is CASSTNFDF. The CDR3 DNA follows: TGTGCCAGTAGTACAAATTTCGATTTT.

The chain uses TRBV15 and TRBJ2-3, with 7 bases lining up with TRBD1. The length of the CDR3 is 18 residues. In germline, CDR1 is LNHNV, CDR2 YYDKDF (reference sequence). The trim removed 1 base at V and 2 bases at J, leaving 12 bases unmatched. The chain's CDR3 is CATSRGGGYRGNTDTQYF. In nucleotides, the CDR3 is TGTGCCACCAGCAGAGGTGGGGGTTACAGGGGCAACACAGATACGCAGTATTTT. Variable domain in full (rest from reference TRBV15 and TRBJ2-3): DAMVIQNPRYQVTQFGKPVTLSCSQTLNHNVMYWYQQKSSQAPKLLFHYYDKDFNNEADTPDNFQSRRPNTSFCFLDIRSPGLGDTAMYLCATSRGGGYRGNTDTQYFGPGTRLTVL.

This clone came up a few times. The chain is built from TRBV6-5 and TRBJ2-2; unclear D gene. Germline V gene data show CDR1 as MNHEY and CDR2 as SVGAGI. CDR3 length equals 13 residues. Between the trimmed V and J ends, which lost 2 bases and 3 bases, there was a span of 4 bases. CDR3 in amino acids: CASSYLHTGELFF. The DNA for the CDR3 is TGTGCCAGCAGTTACCTTCACACCGGGGAGCTGTTTTTT.

CDR3 residues: CASSPVGTGSGEKLFF. DNA for the CDR3: TGTGCCAGCAGCCCAGTAGGGACAGGGAGTGGAGAAAAACTGTTTTTT. The chain uses TRBV7-6 and TRBJ1-4, with 9 bases that match TRBD1. V was clipped by 5 bases and J by 8 bases; unmatched bases: 12. This CDR3 has 16 residues. Looked up from germline, CDR1 is SGHVS and CDR2 is FNYEAQ.

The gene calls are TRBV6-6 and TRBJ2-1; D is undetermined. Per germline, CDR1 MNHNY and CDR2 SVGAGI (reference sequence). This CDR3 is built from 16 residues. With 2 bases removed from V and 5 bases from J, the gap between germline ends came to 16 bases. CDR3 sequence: CASSYLTGVADNEQFF. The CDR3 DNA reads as TGTGCCAGCAGTTACCTGACTGGGGTCGCCGACAATGAGCAGTTCTTC.

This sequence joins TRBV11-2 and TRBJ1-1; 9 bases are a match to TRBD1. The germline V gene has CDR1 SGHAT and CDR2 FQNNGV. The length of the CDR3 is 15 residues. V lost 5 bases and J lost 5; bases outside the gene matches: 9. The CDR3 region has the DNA TGTGCCAGCAGCCTGGGACAGGGATACCGGACTGAAGCTTTCTTT. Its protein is CASSLGQGYRTEAFF.

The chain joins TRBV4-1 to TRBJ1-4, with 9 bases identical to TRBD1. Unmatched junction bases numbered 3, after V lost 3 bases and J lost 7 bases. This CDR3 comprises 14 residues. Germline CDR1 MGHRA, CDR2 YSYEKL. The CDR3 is CASSQGQGGEKLFF. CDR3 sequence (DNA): TGCGCCAGCAGCCAGGGACAGGGAGGTGAAAAACTGTTTTTT.

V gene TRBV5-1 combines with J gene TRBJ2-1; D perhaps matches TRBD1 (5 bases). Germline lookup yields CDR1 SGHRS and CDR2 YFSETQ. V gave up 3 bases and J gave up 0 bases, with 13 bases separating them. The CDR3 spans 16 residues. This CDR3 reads CASSSQGSSSYNEQFF. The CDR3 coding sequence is TGCGCCAGCAGCTCTCAGGGATCGAGCTCCTACAATGAGCAGTTCTTC. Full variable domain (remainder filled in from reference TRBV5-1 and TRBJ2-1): KAGVTQTPRYLIKTRGQQVTLSCSPISGHRSVSWYQQTPGQGLQFLFEYFSETQRNKGNFPGRFSGRQFSNSRSEMNVSTLELGDSALYLCASSSQGSSSYNEQFFGPGTRLTVL.

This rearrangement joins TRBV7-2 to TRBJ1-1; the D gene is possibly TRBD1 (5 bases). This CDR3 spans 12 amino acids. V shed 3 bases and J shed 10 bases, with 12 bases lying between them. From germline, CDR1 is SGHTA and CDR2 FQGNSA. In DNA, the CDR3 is TGTGCCAGCAGCTTTTGGGGGGTGGGAGCTTTCTTT. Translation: CASSFWGVGAFF.

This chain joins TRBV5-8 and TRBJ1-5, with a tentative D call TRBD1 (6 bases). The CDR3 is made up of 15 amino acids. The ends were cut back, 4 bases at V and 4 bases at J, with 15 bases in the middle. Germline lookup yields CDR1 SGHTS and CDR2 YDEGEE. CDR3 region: CASSHRTGRNQPQHF. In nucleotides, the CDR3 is TGTGCCAGCAGCCATCGCACAGGGAGGAATCAGCCCCAGCATTTT.

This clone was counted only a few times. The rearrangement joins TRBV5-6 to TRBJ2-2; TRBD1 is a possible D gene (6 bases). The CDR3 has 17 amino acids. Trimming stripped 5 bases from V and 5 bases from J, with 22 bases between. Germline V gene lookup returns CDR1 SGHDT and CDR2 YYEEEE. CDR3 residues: CASSRTTGGALTGELFF. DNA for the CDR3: TGTGCCAGCAGTCGAACGACTGGGGGCGCGTTAACCGGGGAGCTGTTTTTT. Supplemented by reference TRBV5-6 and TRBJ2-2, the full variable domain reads DAGVTQSPTHLIKTRGQQVTLRCSPKSGHDTVSWYQQALGQGPQFIFQYYEEEERQRGNFPDRFSGHQFPNYSSELNVNALLLGDSALYLCASSRTTGGALTGELFFGEGSRLTVL.

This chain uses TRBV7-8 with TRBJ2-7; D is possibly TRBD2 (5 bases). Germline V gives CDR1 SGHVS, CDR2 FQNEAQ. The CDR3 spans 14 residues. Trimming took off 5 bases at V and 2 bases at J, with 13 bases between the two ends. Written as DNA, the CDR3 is TGTGCCAGCAGCCCTGACTGGGGAGCCTACGAGCAGTACTTC. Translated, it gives CASSPDWGAYEQYF. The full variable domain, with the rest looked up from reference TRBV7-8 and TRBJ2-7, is GAGVSQSPRYKVAKRGQDVALRCDPISGHVSLFWYQQALGQGPEFLTYFQNEAQLDKSGLPSDRFFAERPEGSVSTLKIQRTQQEDSAVYLCASSPDWGAYEQYFGPGTRLTVT.

The CDR3: CASSLWGEGQPQHF. CDR3 nucleotides: TGTGCCAGCAGTTTATGGGGGGAGGGTCAGCCCCAGCATTTT. The V gene is TRBV28, the J gene TRBJ1-5, with a tentative D call TRBD1 (5 bases). The CDR3 has 14 residues. Trimming took off 0 bases at V and 6 bases at J, with 9 bases between the two ends. Germline CDR1 MDHEN, CDR2 SYDVKM.

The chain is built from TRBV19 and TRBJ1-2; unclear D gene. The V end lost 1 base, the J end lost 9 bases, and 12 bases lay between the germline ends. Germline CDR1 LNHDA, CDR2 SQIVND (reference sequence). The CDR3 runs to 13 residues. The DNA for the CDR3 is TGTGCCAGTAGTATAGCACAAGGCTACAGCTACACCTTC. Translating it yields CASSIAQGYSYTF.

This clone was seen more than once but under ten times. In nucleotides, the CDR3 is TGTGCCAGCAACAGGGGGCAGATAGATACGCAGTATTTT. Protein: CASNRGQIDTQYF. The chain combines TRBV28 with TRBJ2-3, with 9 nucleotides matching TRBD1. In germline, CDR1 is MDHEN, CDR2 SYDVKM. V was clipped by 7 bases and J by 5 bases; unmatched bases: 4. This CDR3 comprises 13 residues.

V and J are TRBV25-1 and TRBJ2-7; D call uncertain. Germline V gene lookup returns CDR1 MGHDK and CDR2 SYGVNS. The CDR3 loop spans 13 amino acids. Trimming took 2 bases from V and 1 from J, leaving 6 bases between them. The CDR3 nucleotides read TGTGCCAGCAGTGAACTCAGTTCCTACGAGCAGTACTTC. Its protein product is CASSELSSYEQYF.

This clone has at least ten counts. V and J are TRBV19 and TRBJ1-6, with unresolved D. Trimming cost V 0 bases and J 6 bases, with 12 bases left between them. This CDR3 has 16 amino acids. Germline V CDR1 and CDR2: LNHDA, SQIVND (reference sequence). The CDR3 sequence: CASSIDVDVGNSPLHF. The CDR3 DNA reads TGTGCCAGTAGTATAGATGTCGACGTCGGTAATTCACCCCTCCACTTT.

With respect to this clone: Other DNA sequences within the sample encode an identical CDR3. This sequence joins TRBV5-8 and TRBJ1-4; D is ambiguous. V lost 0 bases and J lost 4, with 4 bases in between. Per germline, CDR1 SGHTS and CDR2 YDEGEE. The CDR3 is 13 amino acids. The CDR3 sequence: CASSLVRNEKLFF. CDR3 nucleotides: TGTGCCAGCAGCTTGGTCCGTAATGAAAAACTGTTTTTT.

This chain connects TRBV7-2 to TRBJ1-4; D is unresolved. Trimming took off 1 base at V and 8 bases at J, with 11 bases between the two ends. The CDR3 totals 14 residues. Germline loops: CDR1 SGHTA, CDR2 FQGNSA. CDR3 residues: CASSLVYSGEKLFF. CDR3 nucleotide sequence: TGTGCCAGCAGCTTAGTTTATTCAGGCGAAAAACTGTTTTTT.

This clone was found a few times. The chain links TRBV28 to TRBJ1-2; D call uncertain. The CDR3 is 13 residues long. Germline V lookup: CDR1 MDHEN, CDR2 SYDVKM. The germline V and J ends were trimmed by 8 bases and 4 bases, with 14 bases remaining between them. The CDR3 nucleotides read TGTGCCAGCGGGCGTGTTGGTAGCTATGGCTACACCTTC. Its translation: CASGRVGSYGYTF.

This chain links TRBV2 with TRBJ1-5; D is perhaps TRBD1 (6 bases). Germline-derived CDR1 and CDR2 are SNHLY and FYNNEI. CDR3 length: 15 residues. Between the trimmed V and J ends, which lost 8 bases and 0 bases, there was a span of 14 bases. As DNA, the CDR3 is TGTGCCAGCTCAGCCAGGGGCTTTAGCAATCAGCCCCAGCATTTT. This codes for CASSARGFSNQPQHF.

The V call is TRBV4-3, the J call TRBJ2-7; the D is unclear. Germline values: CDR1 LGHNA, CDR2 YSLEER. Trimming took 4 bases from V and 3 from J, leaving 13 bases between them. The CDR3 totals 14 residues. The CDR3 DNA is TGCGCCAGCAGCCCCCGGGTCCAGGACTACGAGCAGTACTTC. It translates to CASSPRVQDYEQYF.

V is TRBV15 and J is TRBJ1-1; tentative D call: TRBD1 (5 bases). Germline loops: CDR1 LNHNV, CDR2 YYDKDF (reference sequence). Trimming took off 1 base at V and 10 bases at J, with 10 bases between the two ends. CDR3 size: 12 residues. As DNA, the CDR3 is TGTGCCACCAGCAGAGCCGGGGGAGGAGCTTTCTTT. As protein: CATSRAGGGAFF.

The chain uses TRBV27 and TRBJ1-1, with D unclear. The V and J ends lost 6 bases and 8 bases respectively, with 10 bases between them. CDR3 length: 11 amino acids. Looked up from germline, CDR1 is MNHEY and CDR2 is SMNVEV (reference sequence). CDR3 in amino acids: CASRQSLEAFF. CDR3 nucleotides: TGTGCCAGCAGGCAATCTTTAGAAGCTTTCTTT.

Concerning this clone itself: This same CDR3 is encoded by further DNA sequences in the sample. In DNA, the CDR3 is TGTGCCATCAGTGAGTCAACAGATACGCAGTATTTT. Translated, it gives CAISESTDTQYF. The chain recombines TRBV10-3 with TRBJ2-3; no reliable D call. The CDR3 contains 12 residues. Trimming pared 0 bases from V and 3 bases from J, leaving 1 base between. Germline lookup yields CDR1 ENHRY and CDR2 SYGVKD.

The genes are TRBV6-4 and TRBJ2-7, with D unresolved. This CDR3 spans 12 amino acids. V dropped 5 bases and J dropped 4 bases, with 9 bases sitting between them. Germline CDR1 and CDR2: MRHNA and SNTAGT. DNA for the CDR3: TGTGCCAGCAGTAAGACAACGTACGAGCAGTACTTC. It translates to CASSKTTYEQYF.

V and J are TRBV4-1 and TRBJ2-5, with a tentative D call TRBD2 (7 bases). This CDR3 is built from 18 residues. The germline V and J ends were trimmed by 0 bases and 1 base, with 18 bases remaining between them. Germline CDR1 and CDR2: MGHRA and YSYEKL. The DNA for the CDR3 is TGCGCCAGCAGCCAAGATTGGGGGCGACTAGCTATCCAAGAGACCCAGTACTTC. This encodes CASSQDWGRLAIQETQYF.

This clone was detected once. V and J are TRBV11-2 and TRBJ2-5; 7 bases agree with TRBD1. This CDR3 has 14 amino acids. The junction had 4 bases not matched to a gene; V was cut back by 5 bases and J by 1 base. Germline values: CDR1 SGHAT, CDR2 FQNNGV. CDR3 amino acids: CASSPDRAQETQYF. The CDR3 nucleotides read TGTGCCAGCAGCCCTGACAGGGCCCAAGAGACCCAGTACTTC.